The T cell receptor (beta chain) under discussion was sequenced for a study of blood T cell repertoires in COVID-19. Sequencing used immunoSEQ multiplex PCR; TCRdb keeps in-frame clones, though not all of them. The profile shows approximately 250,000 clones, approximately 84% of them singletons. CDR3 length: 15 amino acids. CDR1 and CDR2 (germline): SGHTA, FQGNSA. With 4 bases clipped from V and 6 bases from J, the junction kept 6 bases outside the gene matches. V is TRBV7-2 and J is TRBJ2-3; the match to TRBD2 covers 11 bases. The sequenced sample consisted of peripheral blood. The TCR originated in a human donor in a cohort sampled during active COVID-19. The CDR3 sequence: CASSSPSGGMDTQYF. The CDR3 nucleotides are TGTGCCAGCAGCTCCCCTAGCGGGGGGATGGATACGCAGTATTTT.